This TCR beta chain came from a study of T-cell reconstitution after alpha-beta-depleted transplantation in children. Study-wide results and caveats: The origin of high day-60 TCRbeta diversity in some patients lay in surviving recipient T cells and thymic progenitors. A year had passed since transplant, and T-cell counts and diversity by then came mostly from newly produced T cells. About two months after transplant, alpha-beta T cells reportedly came from several hundred expanded graft clones.

TCRbeta library construction was performed incorporating unique molecular identifiers. TCRdb itself ran the PCR reads through MiXCR, one entry per CDR3 protein. The sample holds about 240,000 distinct CDR3 sequences, about 26% seen once. There are many counts of this clonotype. Its target is unknown. The CDR3 extends over 13 amino acids. V was clipped by 5 bases and J by 4 bases; unmatched bases: 2. Per germline, CDR1 SGHDT and CDR2 YYEEEE. The sequences come from PBMCs, collected before TCRalphabeta/CD19-depleted stem cell transplant. This sequence joins TRBV5-6 and TRBJ1-2; TRBD1 matches 10 bases. The source of this sequence is a girl under 10 years old with Fanconi anemia, due to receive a stem cell transplant. This CDR3 reads CASRRDRGYGYTF. As DNA, the CDR3 is TGTGCCAGCAGACGGGACAGGGGCTATGGCTACACCTTC.